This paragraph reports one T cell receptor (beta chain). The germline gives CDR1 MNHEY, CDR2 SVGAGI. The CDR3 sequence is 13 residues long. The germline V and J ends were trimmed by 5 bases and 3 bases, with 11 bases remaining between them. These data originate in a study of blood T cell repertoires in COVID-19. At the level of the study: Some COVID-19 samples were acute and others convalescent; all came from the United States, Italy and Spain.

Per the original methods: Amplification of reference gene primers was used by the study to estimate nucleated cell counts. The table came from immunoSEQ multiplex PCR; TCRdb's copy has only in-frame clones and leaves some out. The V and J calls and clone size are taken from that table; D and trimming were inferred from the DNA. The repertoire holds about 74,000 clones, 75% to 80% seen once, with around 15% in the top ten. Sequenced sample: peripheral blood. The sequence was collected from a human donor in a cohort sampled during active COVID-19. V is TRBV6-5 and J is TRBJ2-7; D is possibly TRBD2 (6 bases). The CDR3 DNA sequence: TGTGCCAGCAGTAGTGAGACTAGCTACGAGCAGTACTTC. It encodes CASSSETSYEQYF.